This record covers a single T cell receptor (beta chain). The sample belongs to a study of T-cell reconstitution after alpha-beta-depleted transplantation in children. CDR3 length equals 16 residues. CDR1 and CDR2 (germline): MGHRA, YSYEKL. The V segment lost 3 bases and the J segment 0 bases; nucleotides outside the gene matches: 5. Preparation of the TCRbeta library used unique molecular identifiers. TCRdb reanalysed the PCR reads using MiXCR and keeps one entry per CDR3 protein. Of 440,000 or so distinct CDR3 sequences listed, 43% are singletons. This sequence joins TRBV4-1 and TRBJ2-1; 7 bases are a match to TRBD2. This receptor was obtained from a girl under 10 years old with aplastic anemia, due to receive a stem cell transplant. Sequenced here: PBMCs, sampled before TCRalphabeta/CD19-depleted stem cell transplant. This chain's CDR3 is CASSHPRTSSYNEQFF. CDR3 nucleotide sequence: TGCGCCAGCAGCCACCCACGGACTAGCTCCTACAATGAGCAGTTCTTC.